This entry is about one T cell receptor beta chain. This record comes from a study of T cell changes during pregnancy in multiple sclerosis. Produced via immunoSEQ multiplex PCR; TCRdb's table is partial and in-frame only. Of roughly 83,000 clones listed, roughly nine tenths are singletons. CDR1 is KGHSH, CDR2 LQKENI, per germline. The CDR3 consists of 15 residues. V dropped 6 bases and J dropped 1; count of bases not matched to a gene: 6. This sequence was found in a female donor in good health, serving as a control in a pregnancy study. Some clones in this sample may be carry-over from other donors' samples. V usage is TRBV18 and J usage is TRBJ1-2; 9 nucleotides align to TRBD1. This specimen consisted of PBMCs, obtained in the first trimester of pregnancy. The DNA for the CDR3 is TGTGCCAGCTCCCAACAGGGGGCTCTTAACTATGGCTACACCTTC. This gives the protein CASSQQGALNYGYTF.